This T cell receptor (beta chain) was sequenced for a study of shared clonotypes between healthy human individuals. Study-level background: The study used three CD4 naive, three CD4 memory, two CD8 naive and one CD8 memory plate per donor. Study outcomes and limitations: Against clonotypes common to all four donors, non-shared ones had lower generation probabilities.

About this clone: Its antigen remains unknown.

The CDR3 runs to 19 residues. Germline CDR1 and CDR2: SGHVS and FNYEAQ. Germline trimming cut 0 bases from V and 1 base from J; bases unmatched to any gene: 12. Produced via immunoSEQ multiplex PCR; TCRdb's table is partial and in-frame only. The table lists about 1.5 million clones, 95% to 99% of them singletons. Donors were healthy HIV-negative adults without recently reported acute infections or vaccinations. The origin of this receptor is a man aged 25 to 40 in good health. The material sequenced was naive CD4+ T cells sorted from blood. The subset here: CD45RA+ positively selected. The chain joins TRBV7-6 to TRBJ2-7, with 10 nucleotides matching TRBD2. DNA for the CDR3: TGTGCCAGCAGCTTAGCAGGGGGCGCTCAAGCGGGAGGGTCCTACGAGCAGTACTTC. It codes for CASSLAGGAQAGGSYEQYF.